Detailed here is one T cell receptor beta chain. The data originate from a study of T-cell memory formation after mild COVID-19. Study-wide background: TCR clusters were mostly confined to one donor each.

CDR3 length equals 16 residues. Germline CDR1 SGHTA, CDR2 FQGNSA. J gave up 0 bases and V 2 bases, and 1 base lay outside the gene matches. Using constant-segment primers, 5'RACE produced TCR alpha and TCR beta cDNA libraries carrying sample barcodes and UMIs. MiXCR, applied by TCRdb to the 5' RACE reads, yields one record per CDR3 protein. The table records about 210,000 distinct CDR3 sequences, 25% to 35% of them present only once. The TCR sequence derives from an adult woman who had mild COVID-19 (a few samples of this study predate the infection). Cell type and time point are not known. This chain joins TRBV7-2 and TRBJ2-4; 10 nucleotides agree with TRBD2. The sample was PBMCs or a T cell subset sorted from them (not recorded which). The CDR3 DNA reads as TGTGCCAGCAGCTTAACTAGCGGGGTAGCCAAAAACATTCAGTACTTC. This codes for CASSLTSGVAKNIQYF.